This is a list of T cell receptor beta chains from one sample in a study of siplizumab effects on memory and regulatory T cells. Measured with immunoSEQ multiplex PCR; TCRdb has only the in-frame clones, and not every one. This table has about 40,000 clones, 70% to 90% appearing once. The sequencing sample was made of naive CD4+ T cells sorted from blood. These receptors all come from a human donor in good health. Each CDR3 is given with its conserved first and last residue. Each record gives: J gene, V gene, D gene, clone size, CDR3 protein, CDR3 DNA. A D gene is named only where the DNA matches it firmly. Some rows have no size entry. The others give once, few or many, or a class for an expanded clone.

>TRBJ2-7|TRBV5-1|NA|NA
CASSNREGPYYEQYF
TGCGCCAGCAGCAACCGCGAGGGGCCATACTACGAGCAGTACTTC
>TRBJ1-1|TRBV19|NA|NA
CASRGGKGSNTEAFF
TGTGCCTCTAGGGGGGGGAAAGGCTCGAACACTGAAGCTTTCTTT
>TRBJ2-1|TRBV18|NA|once
CASSPGPLNEQFF
TGTGCCAGCTCACCCGGGCCGCTCAATGAGCAGTTCTTC
>TRBJ1-3|TRBV9|NA|NA
CASSVDGSGVGNTIYF
TGTGCCAGCAGCGTAGACGGCTCCGGGGTCGGAAACACCATATATTTT
>TRBJ1-1|TRBV11-2|TRBD1|NA
CASSSLQGSHTEAFF
TGTGCCAGCAGCTCTTTACAGGGGTCCCACACTGAAGCTTTCTTT
>TRBJ1-5|TRBV9|NA|NA
CASSRGGESWNQPQHF
TGTGCCAGCAGCCGGGGGGGCGAATCGTGGAATCAGCCCCAGCATTTT
>TRBJ1-4|TRBV5-1|NA|NA
CASSPDGGVVEKLFF
TGCGCCAGCAGCCCGGACGGGGGGGTGGTTGAAAAACTGTTTTTT
>TRBJ2-7|TRBV20-1|NA|NA
CSARDHEQYF
TGCAGTGCTAGAGATCACGAGCAGTACTTC
>TRBJ2-5|TRBV4-1|TRBD2|NA
CASSQDPAGGGGRETQYF
TGCGCCAGCAGCCAAGATCCGGCTGGCGGGGGGGGCCGAGAGACCCAGTACTTC
>TRBJ2-1|TRBV9|NA|NA
CASSVVGGNNEQFF
TGTGCCAGCAGCGTAGTAGGGGGGAACAATGAGCAGTTCTTC
>TRBJ2-3|TRBV18|NA|NA
CASSLESDTQYF
TGTGCCAGCTCCCTCGAGAGTGATACGCAGTATTTT
>TRBJ2-1|TRBV10-3|TRBD2|NA
CAINEGTSGGNEQFF
TGTGCCATCAACGAGGGGACTAGCGGGGGCAATGAGCAGTTCTTC
>TRBJ1-5|TRBV6-5|TRBD1|NA
CASSWDRNQPQHF
TGTGCCAGCAGTTGGGACAGGAATCAGCCCCAGCATTTT
>TRBJ2-7|TRBV7-9|TRBD1|NA
CASSPGQGVSYEQYF
TGTGCCAGCAGCCCCGGACAGGGGGTCTCCTACGAGCAGTACTTC
>TRBJ2-2|TRBV7-3|TRBD1|NA
CASRDRGPGELFF
TGTGCCAGCAGAGACAGGGGGCCCGGGGAGCTGTTTTTT
>TRBJ2-1|TRBV6-5|TRBD2|NA
CASSYGTSSYNEQFF
TGTGCCAGCAGTTACGGGACTAGCTCCTACAATGAGCAGTTCTTC
>TRBJ2-3|TRBV29-1|NA|NA
CSVAGQLGADTQYF
TGCAGCGTCGCGGGACAGCTGGGAGCAGATACGCAGTATTTT
>TRBJ1-3|TRBV7-9|NA|few
CASGRSGNTIYF
TGTGCCAGCGGCCGGTCTGGAAACACCATATATTTT
>TRBJ1-2|TRBV11-2|TRBD1|NA
CASSWDRGVGYTF
TGTGCCAGCAGCTGGGACAGGGGAGTCGGCTACACCTTC
>TRBJ2-7|TRBV7-2|NA|NA
CASSLGTGRDGYEQYF
TGTGCCAGCAGCTTAGGGACGGGCAGGGACGGGTACGAGCAGTACTTC
>TRBJ1-1|TRBV12-5|TRBD1|NA
CASGLVTGVATEAFF
TGTGCTAGTGGTTTGGTTACAGGGGTTGCCACTGAAGCTTTCTTT
>TRBJ2-3|TRBV6-5|NA|NA
CASTSGDTQYF
TGTGCCAGCACCTCCGGAGATACGCAGTATTTT
>TRBJ2-7|TRBV5-1|TRBD2|NA
CASSLGASGDSDEQYF
TGCGCCAGCAGCTTGGGGGCTAGCGGGGATTCGGACGAGCAGTACTTC
>TRBJ2-5|TRBV7-9|NA|NA
CASSLVERETQYF
TGTGCCAGCAGCTTAGTGGAACGAGAGACCCAGTACTTC
>TRBJ1-2|TRBV5-1|NA|NA
CASSLTGPSNGYTF
TGCGCCAGCAGCTTGACGGGACCGAGCAATGGCTACACCTTC
>TRBJ1-4|TRBV7-9|NA|NA
CASSLVGGSEKLFF
TGTGCCAGCAGCTTAGTTGGGGGTTCGGAAAAACTGTTTTTT